A selection of T cell receptor beta chains follows, all from one sample in a study of OX40 agonist ivuxolimab in advanced cancers. Sequencing was performed with immunoSEQ multiplex PCR; in TCRdb, only in-frame clones are kept and a portion is missing. This sample has roughly 38,000 clones; about 87% occur once, and the top ten carry roughly 33%. This specimen consisted of CD4+ or CD8+ T cells sorted from blood, obtained in a trial of the OX40 agonist ivuxolimab. The receptors shown here come from an adult with an advanced solid tumor such as melanoma, head and neck, liver or kidney cancer. Both conserved end residues are part of each CDR3. A D gene is named only where the DNA matches it firmly. Only part of the rows carry a size: once, few, many, or a class if the clone is expanded.

V gene	D gene	J gene	clone size	CDR3 DNA	CDR3 protein
TRBV7-6	TRBD1	TRBJ1-4	NA	TGTGCCAGCAGCCTCACGACAGGGGAAGTTGGTGAAAAACTGTTTTTT	CASSLTTGEVGEKLFF
TRBV28	TRBD2	TRBJ2-1	NA	TGTGCCAGCAGTTCCGCTAGCGGGGGGGCCCATGAGCAGTTCTTC	CASSSASGGAHEQFF
TRBV13	NA	TRBJ2-3	NA	TGTGCCAGCAGCTTAGTCGGCAGGGTGGAGTACACGCAGTATTTT	CASSLVGRVEYTQYF
TRBV6-4	NA	TRBJ1-3	few	TGTGCCAGCAGGGCGGAAACACCATATTTT	CASRAETPYF
TRBV19	NA	TRBJ2-7	NA	TGTGCCAGTAGTATAAATTCCCCTCAAGGCGAGCAGTACTTC	CASSINSPQGEQYF
TRBV28	TRBD1	TRBJ2-6	NA	TGTGCCAGCACCCGGGACAGAAAGGACTCTGGGGCCAACGTCCTGACTTTC	CASTRDRKDSGANVLTF
TRBV10-3	NA	TRBJ2-5	NA	TGTGCCATCATGGGTCACCAACAAGAGACCCAGTACTTC	CAIMGHQQETQYF
TRBV11-2	TRBD2	TRBJ2-7	NA	TGTGCCAGCAGCCCTAGCGGGAGGGGCTACGAGCAGTACTTC	CASSPSGRGYEQYF
TRBV28	NA	TRBJ1-4	NA	TGTGCCAGCAGCGACGGGACAACTAATGAAAAACTGTTTTTT	CASSDGTTNEKLFF
TRBV5-6	NA	TRBJ2-7	once	TGTGCCAGCAGCCCGATGCGAGAGGGGCGTTACGAGCAGTACTTC	CASSPMREGRYEQYF
TRBV29-1	NA	TRBJ2-7	NA	TGCAGCGTGGACCACGGACCCTACGAGCAGTACTTC	CSVDHGPYEQYF